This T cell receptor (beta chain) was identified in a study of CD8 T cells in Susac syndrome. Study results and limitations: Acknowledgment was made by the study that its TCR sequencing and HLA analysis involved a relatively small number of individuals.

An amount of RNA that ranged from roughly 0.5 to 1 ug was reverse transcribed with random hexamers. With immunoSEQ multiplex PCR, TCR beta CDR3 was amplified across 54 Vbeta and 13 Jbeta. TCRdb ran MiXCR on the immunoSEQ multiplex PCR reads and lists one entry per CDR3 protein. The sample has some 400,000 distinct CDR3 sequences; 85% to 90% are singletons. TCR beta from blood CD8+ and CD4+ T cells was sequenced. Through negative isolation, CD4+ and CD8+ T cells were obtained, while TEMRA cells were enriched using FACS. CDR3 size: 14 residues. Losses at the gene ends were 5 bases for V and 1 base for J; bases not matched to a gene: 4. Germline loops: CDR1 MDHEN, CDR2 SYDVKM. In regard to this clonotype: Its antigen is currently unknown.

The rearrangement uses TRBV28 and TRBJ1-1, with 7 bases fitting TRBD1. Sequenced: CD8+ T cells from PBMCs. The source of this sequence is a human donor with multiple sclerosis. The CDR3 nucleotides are TGTGCCAGCAGTGAACGGACAGGGAACACTGAAGCTTTCTTT. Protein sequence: CASSERTGNTEAFF.